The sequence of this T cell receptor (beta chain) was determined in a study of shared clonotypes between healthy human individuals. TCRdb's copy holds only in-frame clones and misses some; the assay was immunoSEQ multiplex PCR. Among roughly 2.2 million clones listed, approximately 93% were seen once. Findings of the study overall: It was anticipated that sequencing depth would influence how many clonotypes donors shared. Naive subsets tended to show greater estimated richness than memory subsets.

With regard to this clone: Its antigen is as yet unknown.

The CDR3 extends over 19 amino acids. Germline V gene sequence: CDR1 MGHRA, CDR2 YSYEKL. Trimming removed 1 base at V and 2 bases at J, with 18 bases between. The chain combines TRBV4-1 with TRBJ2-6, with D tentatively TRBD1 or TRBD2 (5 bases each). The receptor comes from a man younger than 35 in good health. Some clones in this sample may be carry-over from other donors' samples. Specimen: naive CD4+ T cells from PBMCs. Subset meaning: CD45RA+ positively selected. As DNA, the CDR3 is TGCGCCAGCAGCCAAGGGACACTTCTCGGAGGCACTGGGGCCAACGTCCTGACTTTC. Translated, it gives CASSQGTLLGGTGANVLTF.